This T cell receptor (beta chain) was identified during a study of blood T cell repertoires in COVID-19. Background on the study: Donors in the United States, Italy and Spain gave samples during acute or convalescent COVID-19. The cDNA or gDNA used as material had been derived from T cells, B-cell-depleted T cells, or PBMCs.

Germline CDR1 MNHNS, CDR2 SASEGT. Trimming removed 0 bases at V and 9 bases at J, with 12 bases between. CDR3 length: 14 amino acids. Profiling relied on immunoSEQ multiplex PCR, and the TCRdb table lists in-frame clones only, not all of them. The table lists 65,000 to 95,000 clones, 70% to 90% of them singletons. The receptor comes from a man aged 50-60 years with active COVID-19. The chain employs TRBV6-1 and TRBJ1-5; no clear D. Sequencing was carried out using peripheral blood. The CDR3 nucleotides are TGTGCCAGCAGTGAAGCGGGCCGTTTGGGGCCCCAGCATTTT. This codes for CASSEAGRLGPQHF.